Listed here are 13 T cell receptor beta chains from one sample, sequenced in a study of blood T cells in healthy people across ages. The authors ran a second PCR of about 6 to 11 cycles using a sample-barcoded 5' primer and a J-beta primer mix. TCRdb reprocessed the 5' RACE reads via MiXCR and lists one record per CDR3 protein. The sample yields 700,000 to 1,000,000 distinct CDR3 sequences, under 45% seen once. Sequencing was performed on blood. Receptor source: a man aged 55-75 years in good health.

The chain employs TRBV7-9 and TRBJ2-5, with D perhaps matching TRBD2 (6 bases). Germline-derived CDR1 and CDR2 are SEHNR and FQNEAQ (reference sequence). Trimming stripped 2 bases from V and 11 bases from J, with 15 bases between. The CDR3 contains 13 residues. CDR3 loop: CASSLMLAREQYF. In nucleotides, the CDR3 is TGTGCCAGCAGCTTAATGCTAGCGAGGGAGCAGTACTTC. The complete variable domain, with remaining parts taken from reference TRBV7-9 and TRBJ2-5, reads DTGVSQNPRHKITKRGQNVTFRCDPISEHNRLYWYRQTLGQGPEFLTYFQNEAQLEKSRLLSDRFSAERPKGSFSTLEIQRTEQGDSAMYLCASSLMLAREQYFGPGTRLLVL.

This clonotype was seen only once. The V gene is TRBV20-1, the J gene TRBJ1-1; 7 bases agree with TRBD1. Germline V gives CDR1 DFQATT, CDR2 SNEGSKA (reference sequence). V gave up 3 bases and J gave up 0 bases; unmatched junction bases: 7. The CDR3 consists of 15 residues. The CDR3 region is CSARPGGNMNTEAFF. The CDR3 DNA sequence: TGCAGTGCTAGGCCAGGGGGTAACATGAACACTGAAGCTTTCTTT.

V gene TRBV7-9 combines with J gene TRBJ1-2, with a possible D match to TRBD1 (6 bases). Germline V CDR1 and CDR2: SEHNR, FQNEAQ (reference sequence). CDR3 length equals 13 residues. V was shortened by 5 bases and J by 7 bases, with 14 bases between the two germline ends. CDR3 sequence (DNA): TGTGCCAGCAGCCAAGGCGGGGGCGTTGGCTACACCTTC. Its protein product is CASSQGGGVGYTF.

The chain links TRBV14 to TRBJ2-1; D is uncertain. The CDR3 loop spans 14 amino acids. CDR1 is SGHDN, CDR2 FVKESK, per germline. V lost 0 bases to trimming and J lost 8 bases, with 11 bases between them. The CDR3 is CASSQETDRDEQFF. DNA for the CDR3: TGTGCCAGCAGCCAAGAAACCGATCGCGATGAGCAGTTCTTC.

The chain employs TRBV20-1 and TRBJ2-7; 8 bases map to TRBD1. Trimming removed 3 bases from V and 1 base from J; junction bases left unmatched: 8. This CDR3 has 15 amino acids. CDR1 is DFQATT, CDR2 SNEGSKA, per germline (reference sequence). CDR3: CSARDTGTGSYEQYF. The DNA of the CDR3 is TGCAGTGCTAGGGACACCGGGACAGGATCCTACGAGCAGTACTTC.

V usage is TRBV4-3 and J usage is TRBJ2-4; D possibly corresponds to TRBD2 (6 bases). The length of the CDR3 is 17 residues. CDR1 LGHNA and CDR2 YSLEER come from the germline V gene. V was pared by 0 bases and J by 0 bases, with 12 bases between. The CDR3 protein is CASSQDLGGLAKNIQYF. CDR3 sequence (DNA): TGCGCCAGCAGCCAAGATCTTGGGGGACTAGCCAAAAACATTCAGTACTTC.

The sample holds a few counts of this clonotype. The chain uses TRBV6-5 and TRBJ2-7, with D possibly TRBD1 on 6 matching bases. V shed 9 bases and J shed 4 bases, with 16 bases lying between them. The CDR3 runs 13 residues. Germline values: CDR1 MNHEY, CDR2 SVGAGI. In nucleotides, the CDR3 is TGTGCCAGTGGTGACACAGGGTATTACGAGCAGTACTTC. It translates to CASGDTGYYEQYF.

CDR3 nucleotide sequence: TGCAGCGTTGAAGAAATCAGGTCCGACAATGAGCAGTACTTC. As protein: CSVEEIRSDNEQYF. The V and J genes are TRBV29-1 and TRBJ2-7; D is uncertain. Trimming left V 0 bases short and J 7 bases short, with 16 bases between. Per germline, CDR1 SQVTM and CDR2 ANQGSEA. The CDR3 spans 14 residues.

Concerning this clonotype itself: This could be a read error, since a much larger clone is one nucleotide away. The chain employs TRBV6-2 or TRBV6-3 and TRBJ2-1; D may be TRBD2 (5 bases). The CDR3 extends over 12 amino acids. CDR1 is MNHEY, CDR2 SVGEGT, per germline. The DNA for the CDR3 is TGTGCGGCCGGGGAGTCCTACAATGAGCAGTTCTTC. Its translation: CAAGESYNEQFF.

For the CDR3, the DNA is TGTGCCAGCAGTCCGCCCCAGGGGAGCGGCTCTGGGGCCAACGTCCTGACTTTC. It encodes CASSPPQGSGSGANVLTF. V is TRBV27 and J is TRBJ2-6, with D possibly being TRBD1 (6 bases). The CDR3 length is 18 residues. V lost 5 bases, J lost 0 bases, and 17 bases lay in between. Per germline, CDR1 MNHEY and CDR2 SMNVEV (reference sequence).

This clonotype came up a few times. V and J are TRBV29-1 and TRBJ2-5, with 7 bases that match TRBD2. The CDR3 runs 14 residues. With 0 bases clipped from V and 7 bases from J, the junction kept 8 bases outside the gene matches. Germline assignment: CDR1 SQVTM and CDR2 ANQGSEA. The CDR3 reads CSVEDLPGGATQYF. Written as DNA, the CDR3 is TGCAGCGTTGAAGATCTTCCGGGAGGCGCGACCCAGTACTTC.

The chain has TRBV4-3 and TRBJ2-1; no definite D call. Germline loops: CDR1 LGHNA, CDR2 YSLEER. The CDR3 sequence is 15 residues long. Deletions cut 4 bases from V and 6 bases from J, with 16 bases between. CDR3 nucleotide sequence: TGCGCCAGCAGCCTGTCCTCTTTTAGCCCCAATGAGCAGTTCTTC. As protein: CASSLSSFSPNEQFF.

This chain links TRBV12-3 or TRBV12-4 with TRBJ1-1; TRBD1 might be the D (5 bases). The CDR3 is 14 residues long. V lost 4 bases, J lost 5 bases, and 14 bases lay in between. The CDR3 DNA sequence: TGTGCCAGCAGTTGGGCCCCGGGGGGGACTGAAGCTTTCTTT. Amino acids: CASSWAPGGTEAFF.